One and the same sample provided the 25 T cell receptor beta chains below, sequenced in a study of shared T cell receptors in the human thymus. Sequenced by immunoSEQ multiplex PCR; TCRdb stores in-frame clones only, minus some. The sample lists some 400,000 clones, 95% occurring once. The sequencing sample was made of thymocytes. These receptors were collected from a human donor.

The chain combines TRBV4-2 with TRBJ1-2; D not certain. Per the germline V gene, CDR1 is LGHNA and CDR2 is YNFKEQ. The CDR3 is made up of 12 amino acids. V was pared by 0 bases and J by 10 bases, with 9 bases between. The CDR3 sequence is CASSQEARDYTF. Written as DNA, the CDR3 is TGTGCCAGCAGCCAAGAGGCCCGAGACTACACCTTC.

The chain employs TRBV27 and TRBJ1-5; D may be TRBD1 (6 bases). The length of the CDR3 is 18 residues. The V end was cut by 5 bases, the J end by 0 bases, with 20 bases between. Germline CDR1 and CDR2: MNHEY and SMNVEV (reference sequence). The CDR3 sequence is CASSPSSLTGYSNQPQHF. CDR3 sequence (DNA): TGTGCCAGCAGTCCTTCCTCCTTGACAGGCTATAGCAATCAGCCCCAGCATTTT.

The genes are TRBV28 and TRBJ1-2, with TRBD1 as a possible D gene (6 bases). Trimming left V 3 bases short and J 4 bases short, with 15 bases between. Germline V CDR1 and CDR2: MDHEN, SYDVKM. This CDR3 has 15 amino acids. CDR3 coding DNA: TGTGCCAGCAGTTTCGCCCCGCAGGGGAGCTATGGCTACACCTTC. It specifies CASSFAPQGSYGYTF.

The V call is TRBV4-3, the J call TRBJ1-1; D might be TRBD1 (5 bases). V was clipped by 0 bases and J by 4 bases, with 12 bases between them. Germline loops: CDR1 LGHNA, CDR2 YSLEER. There are 15 residues in the CDR3. The CDR3 reads CASSQDRAGGTEAFF. CDR3 nucleotide sequence: TGCGCCAGCAGCCAAGACCGCGCGGGGGGCACTGAAGCTTTCTTT.

The chain combines TRBV29-1 with TRBJ1-1; perhaps TRBD1 as D (5 bases). Germline V gives CDR1 SQVTM, CDR2 ANQGSEA. The CDR3 extends over 14 amino acids. CDR3 sequence reads: CSVRDGLMNTEAFF. The CDR3 DNA reads TGCAGTGTCCGGGACGGACTTATGAACACTGAAGCTTTCTTT.

The chain combines TRBV7-2 with TRBJ2-1; unclear D gene. The CDR3 is 14 amino acids. Looked up from germline, CDR1 is SGHTA and CDR2 is FQGNSA. With 2 bases removed from V and 0 bases from J, the gap between germline ends came to 5 bases. In DNA form, the CDR3 reads TGTGCCAGCAGCTTATTGGGCTCCTACAATGAGCAGTTCTTC. Protein: CASSLLGSYNEQFF.

This clone was seen just once. The junction shows a germline mismatch at one end, possibly a read error. The chain links TRBV28 to TRBJ2-7; D may correspond to TRBD1 or TRBD2 (5 bases each). The length of the CDR3 is 12 residues. Germline lookup yields CDR1 MDHEN and CDR2 SYDVKM. The CDR3 nucleotides read TGTGCCAGCATTCCAATGGTGGGGGTCGAGAACTTC. It is translated as CASIPMVGVENF.

The sample holds one count of this clone. V gene TRBV6-5 combines with J gene TRBJ2-3, with D perhaps being TRBD1 or TRBD2 (6 bases each). Germline V lookup: CDR1 MNHEY, CDR2 SVGAGI. The V gene lost 6 bases and the J gene lost 5 bases, with 12 bases spanning the gap. This CDR3 contains 13 residues. The CDR3 sequence is CASSRGRGDTQYF. The DNA of the CDR3 is TGTGCCAGCAGCCGGGGGCGTGGAGATACGCAGTATTTT.

The rearrangement uses TRBV28 and TRBJ1-2; D perhaps matches TRBD1 (5 bases). The germline V gene encodes CDR1 MDHEN and CDR2 SYDVKM. The CDR3 sequence is 14 residues long. Trimming left V 7 bases short and J 4 bases short, with 16 bases between. Here the CDR3 reads CASNQTVCGYGYTF. CDR3 bases: TGTGCCAGCAACCAGACAGTTTGCGGCTATGGCTACACCTTC.

This chain joins TRBV28 and TRBJ2-1; 10 bases fit TRBD1. Trimming at V came to 5 bases and at J to 15 bases, leaving 40 bases not matched to a gene. The CDR3 extends over 23 amino acids. Germline V gene sequence: CDR1 MDHEN, CDR2 SYDVKM. CDR3 protein: CASSQETGQGDPILLSNRPYRFF. CDR3 DNA sequence: TGTGCCAGCAGTCAGGAAACCGGACAGGGGGATCCTATACTGCTTTCAAACCGCCCCTATAGGTTCTTC.

This rearrangement joins TRBV5-6 to TRBJ2-2; D is perhaps TRBD2 (6 bases). Germline CDR1 is SGHDT and CDR2 is YYEEEE. The V end was cut by 5 bases, the J end by 1 base, with 15 bases between. The CDR3 length is 16 residues. Here the CDR3 DNA reads TGTGCCAGCAGAGAGGCCGGGACTCGGAACACCGGGGAGCTGTTTTTT. Protein product: CASREAGTRNTGELFF.

The V call is TRBV2, the J call TRBJ2-7, with D unresolved. This CDR3 is built from 14 residues. Looked up from germline, CDR1 is SNHLY and CDR2 is FYNNEI. V was clipped by 7 bases and J by 2 bases, with 15 bases between them. The CDR3 loop is CASIKDRLTYEQYF. The CDR3 coding sequence is TGTGCCAGCATTAAGGACCGATTAACCTACGAGCAGTACTTC. Complete variable domain (other parts from reference TRBV2 and TRBJ2-7): EPEVTQTPSHQVTQMGQEVILRCVPISNHLYFYWYRQILGQKVEFLVSFYNNEISEKSEIFDDQFSVERPDGSNFTLKIRSTKLEDSAMYFCASIKDRLTYEQYFGPGTRLTVT.

V usage is TRBV1 and J usage is TRBJ2-3; the listed D gene, TRBD2, was not tested against the DNA. TRBV1 is a recognized pseudogene. CDR3 length equals 21 residues. CDR3 DNA sequence: TGCACCAGCAGCCAAGAGAAAGACGAGGACTACCACATTGCCCGCACAGATACGCAGTATTTT. Translating gives CTSSQEKDEDYHIARTDTQYF.

J is TRBJ2-1 and V is TRBV2, with TRBD1 matching 9 bases. The V gene's germline CDR1 is SNHLY and CDR2 FYNNEI. Germline trimming cut 7 bases from V and 1 base from J; bases unmatched to any gene: 2. This CDR3 has 14 amino acids. DNA for the CDR3: TGTGCCAGCACCGGGACAGGGTCCTACAATGAGCAGTTCTTC. This translates into CASTGTGSYNEQFF. The variable domain in full, with the rest retrieved from reference TRBV2 and TRBJ2-1, is EPEVTQTPSHQVTQMGQEVILRCVPISNHLYFYWYRQILGQKVEFLVSFYNNEISEKSEIFDDQFSVERPDGSNFTLKIRSTKLEDSAMYFCASTGTGSYNEQFFGPGTRLTVL.

This chain connects TRBV7-9 to TRBJ2-7; 12 bases match TRBD2. The CDR3 spans 19 residues. In germline, CDR1 is SEHNR, CDR2 FQNEAQ (reference sequence). V shed 2 bases, J shed 0 bases, and the junction held 11 bases outside the gene matches. The CDR3 spells CASSLPSTSGSHYSYEQYF. The DNA for the CDR3 is TGTGCCAGCAGCTTACCATCGACTAGCGGGAGTCATTACTCCTACGAGCAGTACTTC.

CDR3 nucleotide sequence: TGTGCCACCAGCAGATACCCCCGGACTAGCGGGAGGACAGATACGCAGTATTTT. It encodes CATSRYPRTSGRTDTQYF. This chain joins TRBV15 and TRBJ2-3; 14 positions match TRBD2. Germline-derived CDR1 and CDR2 are LNHNV and YYDKDF (reference sequence). The J segment lost 3 bases and the V segment lost 2 bases, leaving 7 bases of the junction unmatched. CDR3 length: 18 amino acids.

In this sample, this clone turned up once. The chain links TRBV4-1 to TRBJ2-1; 12 nucleotides agree with TRBD2. The V gene's germline CDR1 is MGHRA and CDR2 YSYEKL. The CDR3 loop spans 16 amino acids. Germline trimming cut 4 bases from V and 7 bases from J; bases unmatched to any gene: 8. The CDR3 loop reads CASSPPGLAGGNEQFF. The CDR3 DNA follows: TGCGCCAGCAGCCCTCCCGGGCTAGCGGGGGGGAATGAGCAGTTCTTC.

This clone is a singleton in its sample. CDR3 sequence: CASSYQGRNEQYF. CDR3 DNA sequence: TGTGCCAGCAGTTACCAGGGTAGAAACGAGCAGTACTTC. J is TRBJ2-7 and V is TRBV6-5, with TRBD1 as a possible D gene (5 bases). Germline V gene lookup returns CDR1 MNHEY and CDR2 SVGAGI. V gave up 2 bases and J gave up 5 bases, with 10 bases separating them. This CDR3 comprises 13 residues.

The chain joins TRBV19 to TRBJ1-2, with D perhaps TRBD1 (6 bases). Trimming removed 1 base from V and 3 bases from J, with 18 bases in between. The CDR3 has 17 amino acids. CDR1 is LNHDA, CDR2 SQIVND, per germline (reference sequence). The CDR3 region has the DNA TGTGCCAGTAGTATAGCCCCGCGAGGGGGGGCCTACTATGGCTACACCTTC. Residues: CASSIAPRGGAYYGYTF.

The chain recombines TRBV6-5 with TRBJ1-2; no clear D gene. Trimming cost V 0 bases and J 4 bases, with 12 bases left between them. There are 15 residues in the CDR3. CDR1 and CDR2 (germline): MNHEY, SVGAGI. The CDR3 loop reads CASSYSSFQVYGYTF. CDR3 DNA: TGTGCCAGCAGTTACTCTTCATTTCAGGTCTATGGCTACACCTTC.

This clone was counted a single time. The chain joins TRBV28 to TRBJ2-7; 7 bases map to TRBD2. CDR1 MDHEN and CDR2 SYDVKM come from the germline V gene. J was trimmed by 2 bases and V by 3 bases; bases with no gene match: 7. The CDR3 spans 15 residues. The CDR3 DNA reads as TGTGCCAGCAGTTTCCCCCTAGCGGTCCCCTACGAGCAGTACTTC. Amino acid sequence: CASSFPLAVPYEQYF.

The chain couples TRBV18 to TRBJ2-1; no clear D gene. The CDR3 has 13 amino acids. From germline, CDR1 is KGHSH and CDR2 LQKENI. V lost 1 base to trimming and J lost 2 bases, with 3 bases between them. CDR3 sequence reads: CASSPQAYNEQFF. The DNA of the CDR3 is TGTGCCAGCTCACCACAGGCCTACAATGAGCAGTTCTTC.

The chain combines TRBV5-1 with TRBJ2-1; D is perhaps TRBD2 (6 bases). This CDR3 has 14 residues. V dropped 2 bases and J dropped 5 bases, with 11 bases sitting between them. The germline CDR1 and CDR2 sequences are SGHRS and YFSETQ. The CDR3 here is CASSLGLAHNEQFF. Here the CDR3 DNA reads TGCGCCAGCAGCTTAGGGCTAGCGCACAATGAGCAGTTCTTC.

The V and J genes are TRBV7-2 and TRBJ2-1, with a possible D match to TRBD1 (5 bases). From germline, CDR1 is SGHTA and CDR2 FQGNSA. The CDR3 has 15 amino acids. V gave up 5 bases and J gave up 0 bases, with 11 bases separating them. The CDR3 DNA follows: TGTGCCAGCAGCGCCCGACAGAGCTCCTACAATGAGCAGTTCTTC. Translation gives CASSARQSSYNEQFF.

This chain connects TRBV29-1 to TRBJ2-1; 7 nucleotides agree with TRBD2. After removal of 3 bases from V and 8 bases from J, the junction contained 16 bases not matched to a gene. Germline V gives CDR1 SQVTM, CDR2 ANQGSEA. The CDR3 runs 16 residues. The CDR3 DNA is TGCAGCGTTGACGTTTGGGAGGGCTCGCCGGGGGATGAGCAGTTCTTC. As protein: CSVDVWEGSPGDEQFF.